This TCR beta chain was identified in a study of shared clonotypes between healthy human individuals. Study findings and constraints: The researchers took only blood, and tissue repertoires probably look different. The sharing of 4.5% to 6.5% of naive CD4 clonotypes was seen across a handful of donors.

Around 30,000 T cell genomes (roughly 220 ng DNA) went into each sorted-subset replicate. As handled by the study authors: Junction-only sequences without quality scores were provided by ImmunoSEQ, so filtering was different. The table came from immunoSEQ multiplex PCR; TCRdb's copy has only in-frame clones and leaves some out. That table is the source of V, J and clone size, and D and trimming were worked out from the DNA. The table lists about 2.3 million clones, 90% to 95% of them singletons. Turning to this clone: Its antigen is unidentified. Other DNA sequences in the same sample also yield this CDR3.

The V end lost 0 bases, the J end lost 2 bases, and 5 bases lay between the germline ends. Germline V gene lookup returns CDR1 LNHNV and CDR2 YYDKDF (reference sequence). The CDR3 has 13 residues. The sequencing sample was made of naive CD4+ T cells from PBMCs. This sample's subset: CD45RA+ positively selected. This receptor was obtained from a man aged 18 to 35 in good health. Some clones in this sample may be carry-over from other donors' samples. The chain uses TRBV15 and TRBJ2-7; tentatively, D is TRBD1 (5 bases). This CDR3 is CATSREGAYEQYF. The CDR3, as DNA: TGTGCCACCAGCAGAGAAGGGGCCTACGAGCAGTACTTC.